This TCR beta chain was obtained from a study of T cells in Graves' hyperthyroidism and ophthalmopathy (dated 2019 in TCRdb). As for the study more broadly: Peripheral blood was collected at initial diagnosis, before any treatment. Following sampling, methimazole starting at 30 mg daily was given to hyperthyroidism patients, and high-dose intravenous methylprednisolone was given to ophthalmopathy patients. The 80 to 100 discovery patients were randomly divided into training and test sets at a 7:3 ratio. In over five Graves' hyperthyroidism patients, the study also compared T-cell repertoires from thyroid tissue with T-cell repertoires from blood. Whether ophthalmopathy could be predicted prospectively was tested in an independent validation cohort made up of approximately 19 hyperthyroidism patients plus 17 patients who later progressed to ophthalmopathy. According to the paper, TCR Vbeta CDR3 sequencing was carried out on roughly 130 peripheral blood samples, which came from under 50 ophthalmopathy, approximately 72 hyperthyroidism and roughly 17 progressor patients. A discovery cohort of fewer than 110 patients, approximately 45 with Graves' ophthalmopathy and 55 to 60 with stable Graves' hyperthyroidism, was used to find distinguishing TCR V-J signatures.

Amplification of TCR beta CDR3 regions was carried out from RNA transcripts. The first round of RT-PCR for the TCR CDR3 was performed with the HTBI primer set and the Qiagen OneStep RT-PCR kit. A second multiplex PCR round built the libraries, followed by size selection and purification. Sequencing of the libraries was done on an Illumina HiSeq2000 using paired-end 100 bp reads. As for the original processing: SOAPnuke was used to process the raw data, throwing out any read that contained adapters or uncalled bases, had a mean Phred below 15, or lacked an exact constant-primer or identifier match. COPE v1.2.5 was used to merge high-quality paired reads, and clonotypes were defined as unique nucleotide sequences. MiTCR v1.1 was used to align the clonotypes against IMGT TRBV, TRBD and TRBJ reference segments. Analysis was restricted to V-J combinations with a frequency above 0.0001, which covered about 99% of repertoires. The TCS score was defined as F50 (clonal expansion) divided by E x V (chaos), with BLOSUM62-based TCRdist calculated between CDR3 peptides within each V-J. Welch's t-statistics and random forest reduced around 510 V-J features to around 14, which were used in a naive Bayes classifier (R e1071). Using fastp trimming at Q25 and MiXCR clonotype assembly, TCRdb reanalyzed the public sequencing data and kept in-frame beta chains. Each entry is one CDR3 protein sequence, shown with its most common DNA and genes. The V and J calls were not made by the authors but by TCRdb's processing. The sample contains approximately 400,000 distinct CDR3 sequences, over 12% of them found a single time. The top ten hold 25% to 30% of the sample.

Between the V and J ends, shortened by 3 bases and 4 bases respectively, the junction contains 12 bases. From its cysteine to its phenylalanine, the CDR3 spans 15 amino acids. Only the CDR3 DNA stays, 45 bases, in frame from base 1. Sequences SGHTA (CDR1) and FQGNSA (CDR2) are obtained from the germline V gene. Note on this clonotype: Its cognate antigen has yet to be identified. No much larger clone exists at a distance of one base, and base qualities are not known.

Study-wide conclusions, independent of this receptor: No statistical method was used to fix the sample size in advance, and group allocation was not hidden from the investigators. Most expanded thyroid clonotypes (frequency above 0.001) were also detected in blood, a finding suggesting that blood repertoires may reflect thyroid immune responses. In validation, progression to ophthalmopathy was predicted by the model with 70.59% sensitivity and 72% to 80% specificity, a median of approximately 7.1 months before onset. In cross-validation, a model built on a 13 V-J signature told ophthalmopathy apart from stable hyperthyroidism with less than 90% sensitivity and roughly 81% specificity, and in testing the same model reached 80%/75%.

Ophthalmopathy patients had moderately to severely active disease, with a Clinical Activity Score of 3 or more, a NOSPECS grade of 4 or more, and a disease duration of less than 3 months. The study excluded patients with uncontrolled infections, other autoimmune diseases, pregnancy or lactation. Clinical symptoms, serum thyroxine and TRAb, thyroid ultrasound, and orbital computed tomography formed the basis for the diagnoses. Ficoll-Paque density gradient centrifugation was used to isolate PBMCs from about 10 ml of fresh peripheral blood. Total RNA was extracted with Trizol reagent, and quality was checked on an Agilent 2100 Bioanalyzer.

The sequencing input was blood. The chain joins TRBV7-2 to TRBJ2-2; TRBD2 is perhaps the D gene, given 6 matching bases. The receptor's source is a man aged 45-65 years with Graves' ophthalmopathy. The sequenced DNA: TGTGCCAGCAGCTTCGTTATGGGGGGCACCGGGGAGCTGTTTTTT. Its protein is CASSFVMGGTGELFF.